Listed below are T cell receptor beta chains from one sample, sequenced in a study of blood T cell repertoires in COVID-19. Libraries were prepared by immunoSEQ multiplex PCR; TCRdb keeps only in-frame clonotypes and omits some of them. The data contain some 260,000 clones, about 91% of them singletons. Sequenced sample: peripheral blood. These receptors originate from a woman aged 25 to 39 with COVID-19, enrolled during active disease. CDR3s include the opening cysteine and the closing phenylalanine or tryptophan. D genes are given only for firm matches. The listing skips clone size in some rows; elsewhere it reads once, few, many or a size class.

cdr3_nt: TGTGCCACCGCCCCCCCCCGAGGGGAAAAACTGTTTTTT; cdr3_aa: CATAPPRGEKLFF; d_call: NA; v_call: TRBV24-1; j_call: TRBJ1-4; clone_size: NA
cdr3_nt: TGTGCCAGCAGCTTGGCTCTCCCTTGGACAGAGAACACTGAAGCTTTCTTT; cdr3_aa: CASSLALPWTENTEAFF; d_call: NA; v_call: TRBV5-6; j_call: TRBJ1-1; clone_size: NA
cdr3_nt: TGTGCCAGCTCAGGGGATACAGGGGGGAGAGGCGGCTACACCTTC; cdr3_aa: CASSGDTGGRGGYTF; d_call: TRBD1; v_call: TRBV18; j_call: TRBJ1-2; clone_size: NA
cdr3_nt: TGTGCCAGCAGTTGGCCACCAGGGGGACTAGCGGGGTCGGTGGCTTCTACGCCAATAGATACGCAGTATTTT; cdr3_aa: CASSWPPGGLAGSVASTPIDTQYF; d_call: TRBD2; v_call: TRBV28; j_call: TRBJ2-3; clone_size: once
cdr3_nt: TGTGCCAGCAGCTTAGTTTCTAGTTCCCCTCCCAATGAGCAGTTCTTC; cdr3_aa: CASSLVSSSPPNEQFF; d_call: NA; v_call: TRBV7-8; j_call: TRBJ2-1; clone_size: NA
cdr3_nt: TGTGCCAGCAGTTACTCGGCAGGGGGCACTGAAGCTTTCTTT; cdr3_aa: CASSYSAGGTEAFF; d_call: TRBD1; v_call: TRBV6-2/TRBV6-3; j_call: TRBJ1-1; clone_size: NA
cdr3_nt: TGTGCCAGCAGCTTACAGGGAACGGCCGGGGAGCTGTTTTTT; cdr3_aa: CASSLQGTAGELFF; d_call: NA; v_call: TRBV7-9; j_call: TRBJ2-2; clone_size: once
cdr3_nt: TGTGCCAGCAGCTTAGACCCGGGAAGCTCCTACAATGAGCAGTTCTTC; cdr3_aa: CASSLDPGSSYNEQFF; d_call: NA; v_call: TRBV7-6; j_call: TRBJ2-1; clone_size: NA
cdr3_nt: TGTGCTAGTGGTTTAGGGGATATGAACACTGAAGCTTTCTTT; cdr3_aa: CASGLGDMNTEAFF; d_call: NA; v_call: TRBV12-5; j_call: TRBJ1-1; clone_size: few
cdr3_nt: TGCGCCAGCAGCCGGGGACTAGCGGGAGGGCCGGTCACCGGGGAGCTGTTTTTT; cdr3_aa: CASSRGLAGGPVTGELFF; d_call: TRBD2; v_call: TRBV4-1; j_call: TRBJ2-2; clone_size: NA
cdr3_nt: TGTGCCATCAGTGAGGATTTTACAGGGGGGGCGAGGATTGAGCAGTTCTTC; cdr3_aa: CAISEDFTGGARIEQFF; d_call: NA; v_call: TRBV10-3; j_call: TRBJ2-1; clone_size: NA
cdr3_nt: TGTGCCAGCAGCTCCGACGAGGCGGGGACAGGGGGCATCTACGAGCAGTACTTC; cdr3_aa: CASSSDEAGTGGIYEQYF; d_call: TRBD1; v_call: TRBV7-2; j_call: TRBJ2-7; clone_size: NA
cdr3_nt: TGCGCCAGCAGCCAAGATATGGGAGGAGATACGCAGTATTTT; cdr3_aa: CASSQDMGGDTQYF; d_call: NA; v_call: TRBV4-3; j_call: TRBJ2-3; clone_size: NA
cdr3_nt: TGCGCCAGCAGCCAAGACAGAACAGCCTACAATGAGCAGTTCTTC; cdr3_aa: CASSQDRTAYNEQFF; d_call: NA; v_call: TRBV4-3; j_call: TRBJ2-1; clone_size: NA
cdr3_nt: TGCGCCAGCAGCTTATCGGGGGGCTACTCCTACGAGCAGTACTTC; cdr3_aa: CASSLSGGYSYEQYF; d_call: NA; v_call: TRBV5-1; j_call: TRBJ2-7; clone_size: once
cdr3_nt: TGTGCCAGTAGTATCGATGGGGGCGGGGATACGCAGTATTTT; cdr3_aa: CASSIDGGGDTQYF; d_call: NA; v_call: TRBV19; j_call: TRBJ2-3; clone_size: NA
cdr3_nt: TGTGCCAGCAGTTTATCCTCCTTAGCTAGCGGCGGATTCCCCCACAATGAGCAGTTCTTC; cdr3_aa: CASSLSSLASGGFPHNEQFF; d_call: TRBD2; v_call: TRBV27; j_call: TRBJ2-1; clone_size: NA
cdr3_nt: TGTGCCAGCTCACCGAGGTTGACCAGTGGCTCCTATAATTCACCCCTCCACTTT; cdr3_aa: CASSPRLTSGSYNSPLHF; d_call: NA; v_call: TRBV18; j_call: TRBJ1-6; clone_size: NA